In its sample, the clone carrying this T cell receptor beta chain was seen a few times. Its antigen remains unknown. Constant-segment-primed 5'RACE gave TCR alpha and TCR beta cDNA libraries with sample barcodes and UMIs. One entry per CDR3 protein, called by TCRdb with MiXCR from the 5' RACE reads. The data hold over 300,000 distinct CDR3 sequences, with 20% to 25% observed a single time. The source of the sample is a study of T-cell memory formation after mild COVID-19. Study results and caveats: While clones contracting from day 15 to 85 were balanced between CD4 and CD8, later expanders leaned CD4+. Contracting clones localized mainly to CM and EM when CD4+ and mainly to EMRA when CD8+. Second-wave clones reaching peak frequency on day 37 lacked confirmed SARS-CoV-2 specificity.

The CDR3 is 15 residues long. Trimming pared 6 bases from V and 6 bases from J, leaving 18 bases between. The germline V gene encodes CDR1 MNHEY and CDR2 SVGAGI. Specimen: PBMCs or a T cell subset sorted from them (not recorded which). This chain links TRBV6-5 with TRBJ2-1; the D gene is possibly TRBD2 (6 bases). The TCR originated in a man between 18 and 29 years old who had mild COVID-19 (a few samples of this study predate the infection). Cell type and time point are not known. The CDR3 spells CASSAGGRVGNEQFF. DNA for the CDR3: TGTGCCAGCAGCGCCGGGGGTAGGGTCGGCAATGAGCAGTTCTTC.